This TCR beta chain came from a study of beta chain features in type 1 diabetes. Study-wide background: The patient and healthy donor groups were comparable for age, gender and cell yields. Study observations and caveats: Patients' naive, central memory and Treg TCRB repertoires seemed closer to one another than those of healthy donors. TCRB CDR3 length was moderately but significantly reduced in all four CD4+ subsets of Type 1 diabetes patients.

This clone was picked up many times. Its antigen is unidentified. Sequenced material consisted of expressed TCRB transcripts (all of the isolated RNA was reverse transcribed). Sequencing used immunoSEQ multiplex PCR; TCRdb keeps in-frame clones, though not all of them. The repertoire holds nearly 350,000 clones, 7% to 10% seen once, with more than 0.8% in the top ten. Germline lookup yields CDR1 SGHDN and CDR2 FVKESK. The CDR3 is 13 amino acids. Between the trimmed V and J ends, which lost 4 bases and 2 bases, there was a span of 3 bases. Sequenced sample: central memory CD4+ T cells from blood. The rearrangement uses TRBV14 and TRBJ2-6; no definite D call. This clonotype was sampled from a man between 25 and 39 years old with type 1 diabetes. CDR3 coding DNA: TGTGCCAGCAGCCCCACTGGGGCCAACGTCCTGACTTTC. Protein sequence: CASSPTGANVLTF.